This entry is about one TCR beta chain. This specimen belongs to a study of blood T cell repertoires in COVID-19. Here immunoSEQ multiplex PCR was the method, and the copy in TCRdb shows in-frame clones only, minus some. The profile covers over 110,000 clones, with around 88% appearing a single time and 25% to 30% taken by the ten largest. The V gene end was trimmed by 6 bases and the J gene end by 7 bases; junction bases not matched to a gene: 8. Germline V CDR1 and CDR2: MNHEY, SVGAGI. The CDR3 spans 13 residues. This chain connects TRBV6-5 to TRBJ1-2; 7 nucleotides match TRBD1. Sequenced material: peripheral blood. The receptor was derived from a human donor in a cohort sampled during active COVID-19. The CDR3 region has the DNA TGTGCCAGCAGCCACGACAGGGTCGTTGGCTACACCTTC. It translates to CASSHDRVVGYTF.